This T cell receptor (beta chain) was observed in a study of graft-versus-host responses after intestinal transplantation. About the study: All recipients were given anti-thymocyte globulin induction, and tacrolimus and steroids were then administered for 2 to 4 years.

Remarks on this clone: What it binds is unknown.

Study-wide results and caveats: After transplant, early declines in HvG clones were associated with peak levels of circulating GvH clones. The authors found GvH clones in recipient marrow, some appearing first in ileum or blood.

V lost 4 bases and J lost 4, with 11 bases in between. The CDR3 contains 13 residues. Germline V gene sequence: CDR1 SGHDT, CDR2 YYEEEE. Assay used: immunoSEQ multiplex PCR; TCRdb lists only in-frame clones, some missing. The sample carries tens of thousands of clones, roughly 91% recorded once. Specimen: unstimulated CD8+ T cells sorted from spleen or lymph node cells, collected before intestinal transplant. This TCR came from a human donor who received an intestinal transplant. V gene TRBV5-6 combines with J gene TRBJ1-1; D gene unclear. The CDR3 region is CASSQPGSTEAFF. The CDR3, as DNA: TGTGCCAGCAGCCAACCCGGGAGCACTGAAGCTTTCTTT.